A single sample gave rise to the 30 T cell receptor beta chains below, sequenced in a study of CD8 T cells in ankylosing spondylitis. TCRdb called the 5' RACE reads again in MiXCR, with one record for every CDR3 protein. The repertoire holds approximately 350,000 distinct CDR3 sequences, with approximately 22% as singletons. Sequences were obtained from blood, either unsorted or a sorted T cell fraction (not recorded which). These receptors originate from a male donor with ankylosing spondylitis or in good health (not recorded which).

This clonotype was detected ten times or more. This chain's CDR3 is CASTGGRTTFVEQFF. The DNA of the CDR3 is TGTGCCAGCACCGGCGGACGGACTACCTTCGTTGAGCAGTTCTTC. The chain uses TRBV12-3 or TRBV12-4 and TRBJ2-1; the D gene is possibly TRBD2 (6 bases). This CDR3 contains 15 residues. V lost 7 bases and J lost 9, with 22 bases in between.

This clonotype was recorded a few times. The V call is TRBV29-1, the J call TRBJ2-7; D is tentatively TRBD1 or TRBD2 (6 bases each). Germline CDR1 and CDR2: SQVTM and ANQGSEA. The CDR3 is 14 amino acids. Trimming removed 3 bases at V and 6 bases at J, with 18 bases between. For the CDR3, the DNA is TGCAGCGTTGACTCGGAGGGGGAGTCGTCCGAGCAGTACTTC. Its protein product is CSVDSEGESSEQYF.

The V gene is TRBV24-1, the J gene TRBJ2-2; D is undetermined. The CDR3 is 14 residues long. Germline V gene lookup returns CDR1 KGHDR and CDR2 SFDVKD. V lost 10 bases, J lost 6 bases, and 17 bases lay in between. This CDR3 is CATSLAVSAGELFF. Here the CDR3 DNA reads TGTGCCACGAGTCTTGCAGTAAGTGCCGGGGAGCTGTTTTTT.

The chain uses TRBV18 and TRBJ1-3; no clear D gene. Trimming pared 2 bases from V and 7 bases from J, leaving 9 bases between. CDR3 length: 13 residues. Germline CDR1 and CDR2: KGHSH and LQKENI. The CDR3, as DNA: TGTGCCAGCTCACCAGGGTGGTCTAACACCATATATTTT. It yields the protein CASSPGWSNTIYF.

The rearrangement joins TRBV11-2 to TRBJ2-1; 16 bases align to TRBD2. This CDR3 is built from 15 residues. Germline CDR1 and CDR2: SGHAT and FQNNGV. J was trimmed by 4 bases and V by 8 bases; bases with no gene match: 2. CDR3 in amino acids: CASGGLAGGYNEQFF. The CDR3 DNA reads as TGTGCCAGCGGGGGACTAGCGGGGGGGTACAATGAGCAGTTCTTC.

This clonotype was seen a few times. V usage is TRBV6-1 and J usage is TRBJ2-7, with TRBD2 matching 7 bases. CDR1 and CDR2 from the germline V gene are MNHNS and SASEGT. J was trimmed by 3 bases and V by 5 bases; bases with no gene match: 4. CDR3 length equals 13 residues. This CDR3 reads CASSLAENYEQYF. The CDR3 DNA reads TGTGCCAGCAGTCTAGCGGAGAACTACGAGCAGTACTTC.

This chain uses TRBV12-3 or TRBV12-4 with TRBJ2-1; possible D gene TRBD1, 5 bases. Trimming stripped 5 bases from V and 5 bases from J, with 10 bases between. The CDR3 has 13 amino acids. The CDR3 DNA reads as TGTGCCAGCAGTCCGGACACTAACAATGAGCAGTTCTTC. The encoded protein is CASSPDTNNEQFF.

This clonotype showed up just a few times. The chain carries TRBV27 and TRBJ2-5; D remains unclear. The CDR3 consists of 13 residues. Germline V gene data show CDR1 as MNHEY and CDR2 as SMNVEV (reference sequence). The V end was cut by 5 bases, the J end by 1 base, with 8 bases between. In nucleotides, the CDR3 is TGTGCCAGCAGTAGAAACTTCCAAGAGACCCAGTACTTC. Protein product: CASSRNFQETQYF.

This clonotype was seen more than once but under ten times. The DNA for the CDR3 is TGTGCCAGCAGGAACCCGGGTCTTACCGGGGAGCTGTTTTTT. Translated, it gives CASRNPGLTGELFF. The chain couples TRBV2 to TRBJ2-2; D is unclear. Germline lookup yields CDR1 SNHLY and CDR2 FYNNEI. The CDR3 totals 14 residues. Trimming pared 6 bases from V and 5 bases from J, leaving 13 bases between.

The rearrangement links TRBV15 to TRBJ2-7; tentative D call: TRBD1 (6 bases). The V end lost 8 bases, the J end lost 1 base, and 15 bases lay between the germline ends. The CDR3 sequence is 14 residues long. Germline V gene sequence: CDR1 LNHNV, CDR2 YYDKDF (reference sequence). CDR3 loop: CATGIRDTSYEQYF. In DNA, the CDR3 is TGTGCCACCGGAATCCGGGACACTTCCTACGAGCAGTACTTC.

This clonotype showed up just a few times. The rearrangement links TRBV27 to TRBJ1-1; no clear D gene. V was cut by 2 bases and J by 4 bases, with 11 bases left in between. The CDR3 has 14 residues. Germline V gene sequence: CDR1 MNHEY, CDR2 SMNVEV (reference sequence). CDR3 nucleotide sequence: TGTGCCAGCAGTTTAGTGTTCCCGGCCACTGAAGCTTTCTTT. Amino acids: CASSLVFPATEAFF.

This clonotype has just a few counts. The rearrangement joins TRBV3-1 to TRBJ2-7; possibly TRBD1 for D (6 bases). The V gene's germline CDR1 is LGHDT and CDR2 YNNKEL (reference sequence). This CDR3 region has 15 residues. Trimming shortened V by 0 bases and J by 2 bases, and 11 bases separated the two germline ends. The CDR3 DNA sequence: TGTGCCAGCAGCCAAGAGATAACAGGGCCCTACGAGCAGTACTTC. Translation: CASSQEITGPYEQYF.

V usage is TRBV4-1 and J usage is TRBJ2-2, with D maybe TRBD1 (6 bases). The CDR3 consists of 18 residues. The germline V and J ends were trimmed by 0 bases and 2 bases, with 16 bases remaining between them. Germline CDR1 reads MGHRA; CDR2 reads YSYEKL. The CDR3 sequence is CASSQDPLWGQNTGELFF. DNA of the CDR3: TGCGCCAGCAGCCAAGATCCTCTATGGGGGCAAAACACCGGGGAGCTGTTTTTT.

The V and J genes are TRBV12-3 or TRBV12-4 and TRBJ2-7, with 9 bases identical to TRBD1. This CDR3 is 14 amino acids long. J was trimmed by 6 bases and V by 1 base; bases with no gene match: 4. The DNA of the CDR3 is TGTGCCAGCAGTTTAGGGGACAGGGTGTCCGAGCAGTACTTC. Translation: CASSLGDRVSEQYF.

A few counts support this clonotype. The chain combines TRBV12-3 or TRBV12-4 with TRBJ2-1, with 8 positions matching TRBD1. The CDR3 extends over 14 amino acids. V lost 1 base and J lost 9; bases outside the gene matches: 5. The CDR3 DNA is TGTGCCAGCAGTTTAGGCAGGGGGCAAGGTGAGCAGTTCTTC. Its translation: CASSLGRGQGEQFF.

CDR3 in DNA: TGTGCCAGCAGCGACGGACAGCTCGAGCAGTACTTC. It codes for CASSDGQLEQYF. The V call is TRBV7-9, the J call TRBJ2-7, with D possibly TRBD1 on 6 matching bases. The V end lost 5 bases, the J end lost 6 bases, and 11 bases lay between the germline ends. The CDR3 contains 12 residues. Germline assignment: CDR1 SEHNR and CDR2 FQNEAQ (reference sequence).

This clonotype was seen a handful of times. In DNA, the CDR3 is TGCAGTGCTAGTTTGAGGGCGATAACTGCAACTAATGAAAAACTGTTTTTT. Protein: CSASLRAITATNEKLFF. V gene TRBV20-1 combines with J gene TRBJ1-4; D call uncertain. CDR3 length: 17 amino acids. V was clipped by 3 bases and J by 0 bases, with 17 bases between them. Per germline, CDR1 DFQATT and CDR2 SNEGSKA (reference sequence).

In its sample, this clonotype was seen a few times. The V gene is TRBV28, the J gene TRBJ2-5, with D unclear. Trimming stripped 4 bases from V and 8 bases from J, with 11 bases between. CDR1 MDHEN and CDR2 SYDVKM come from the germline V gene. The CDR3 runs to 12 residues. DNA for the CDR3: TGTGCCAGCAGTTCCGACGTTCGAACCCAGTACTTC. This encodes CASSSDVRTQYF.

This clonotype was picked up a small number of times. The chain joins TRBV20-1 to TRBJ2-7, with D hard to call. Germline V lookup: CDR1 DFQATT, CDR2 SNEGSKA (reference sequence). This CDR3 spans 15 amino acids. V shed 1 base and J shed 6 bases, with 19 bases lying between them. As DNA, the CDR3 is TGCAGTGCTAGAGCCTTTGGGCCATACCTCCCCGAGCAGTACTTC. This gives the protein CSARAFGPYLPEQYF.

In its sample, this clonotype was seen a few times. The chain couples TRBV29-1 to TRBJ2-2, with D hard to call. This CDR3 is 13 amino acids long. Germline V gene sequence: CDR1 SQVTM, CDR2 ANQGSEA. Trimming pared 3 bases from V and 2 bases from J, leaving 7 bases between. The CDR3 sequence is CSVEVINTGELFF. The DNA for the CDR3 is TGCAGCGTTGAGGTCATCAACACCGGGGAGCTGTTTTTT.

The CDR3 reads CASSLGGQGSLTQHF. The CDR3 coding sequence is TGTGCCAGCAGTTTAGGGGGACAGGGAAGTCTGACCCAGCATTTT. The chain couples TRBV12-3 or TRBV12-4 to TRBJ1-5; 9 bases are shared with TRBD1. This CDR3 is built from 15 residues. V trimming: 1 base; J trimming: 11 bases; junction bases outside the gene matches: 9.

The genes are TRBV28 and TRBJ2-2; D gene unclear. V was trimmed by 2 bases and J by 2 bases, leaving 6 bases between them. The CDR3 spans 14 residues. CDR1 is MDHEN and CDR2 is SYDVKM in the germline V gene. This CDR3 is CASSLRLNTGELFF. CDR3 nucleotides: TGTGCCAGCAGTTTAAGATTAAACACCGGGGAGCTGTTTTTT.

This clonotype was recorded a few times. The gene calls are TRBV5-6 and TRBJ2-3; the D is unclear. The CDR3 is 14 amino acids. Trimming cost V 2 bases and J 2 bases, with 9 bases left between them. In germline, CDR1 is SGHDT, CDR2 YYEEEE. The CDR3 DNA reads TGTGCCAGCAGCTTTATCGGTGACACAGATACGCAGTATTTT. It codes for CASSFIGDTDTQYF. The full variable domain, its missing parts supplied by reference TRBV5-6 and TRBJ2-3, is DAGVTQSPTHLIKTRGQQVTLRCSPKSGHDTVSWYQQALGQGPQFIFQYYEEEERQRGNFPDRFSGHQFPNYSSELNVNALLLGDSALYLCASSFIGDTDTQYFGPGTRLTVL.

Points on this clonotype: A much larger clone lies one base from this, so it may be a read error. The gene calls are TRBV11-2 and TRBJ2-7; D remains unclear. The germline gives CDR1 SGHAT, CDR2 FQNNGV. The germline V and J ends were trimmed by 5 bases and 2 bases, with 10 bases remaining between them. The CDR3 length is 13 residues. The CDR3 region is CASSQQQTYEQYF. CDR3 bases: TGTGCCAGCAGCCAACAGCAGACCTACGAGCAGTACTTC.

This clonotype was detected a few times. The chain combines TRBV29-1 with TRBJ2-5; a weak D match, TRBD1 (5 bases). Germline V gene lookup returns CDR1 SQVTM and CDR2 ANQGSEA. The CDR3 is 13 residues long. V gave up 3 bases and J gave up 5 bases, with 13 bases separating them. CDR3 nucleotides: TGCAGCGTTGAGGGGCCTCTGGGGGAGACCCAGTACTTC. Protein sequence: CSVEGPLGETQYF.

V gene TRBV5-1 combines with J gene TRBJ2-7; 7 bases line up with TRBD1. The germline gives CDR1 SGHRS, CDR2 YFSETQ. This CDR3 is 14 amino acids long. The J segment lost 4 bases and the V segment lost 2 bases, leaving 6 bases of the junction unmatched. DNA of the CDR3: TGCGCCAGCAGCTTATGGGACAGAAAGTACGAGCAGTACTTC. As protein: CASSLWDRKYEQYF.

This clonotype was detected a few times. This chain connects TRBV7-9 to TRBJ2-2; possibly TRBD1 for D (5 bases). From germline, CDR1 is SEHNR and CDR2 FQNEAQ (reference sequence). V was cut by 2 bases and J by 0 bases, with 7 bases left in between. The CDR3 covers 15 residues. CDR3 bases: TGTGCCAGCAGCTTAAAGGGGCCGAACACCGGGGAGCTGTTTTTT. Protein: CASSLKGPNTGELFF.

This chain uses TRBV28 with TRBJ1-5; no definite D call. The CDR3 covers 13 residues. Per germline, CDR1 MDHEN and CDR2 SYDVKM. V lost 3 bases, J lost 6 bases, and 9 bases lay in between. The CDR3 nucleotides read TGTGCCAGCAGTTTCCAGGTCGGTCAGCCCCAGCATTTT. As protein: CASSFQVGQPQHF.

The chain couples TRBV13 to TRBJ2-1, with unresolved D. V lost 1 base, J lost 7 bases, and 11 bases lay in between. Germline CDR1 and CDR2: PRHDT and FYEKMQ (reference sequence). The CDR3 length is 14 residues. The DNA for the CDR3 is TGTGCCAGCAGCTTAGCCACTACAATGAATGAGCAGTTCTTC. It specifies CASSLATTMNEQFF.

This rearrangement joins TRBV5-6 to TRBJ2-7; 7 positions agree with TRBD1. V was clipped by 0 bases and J by 8 bases; unmatched bases: 8. CDR1 SGHDT and CDR2 YYEEEE come from the germline V gene. The CDR3 has 14 residues. In DNA, the CDR3 is TGTGCCAGCAGCTTGGAGGGGGCAGTTATCAAGCAGTACTTC. Translated, it gives CASSLEGAVIKQYF.